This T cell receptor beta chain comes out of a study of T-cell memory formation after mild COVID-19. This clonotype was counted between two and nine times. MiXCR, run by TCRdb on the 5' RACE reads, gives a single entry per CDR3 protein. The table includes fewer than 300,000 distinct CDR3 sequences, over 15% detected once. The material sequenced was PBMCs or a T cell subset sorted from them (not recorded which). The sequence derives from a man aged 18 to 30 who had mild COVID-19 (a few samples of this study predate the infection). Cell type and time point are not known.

The DNA for the CDR3 is TGTGCCAGCAGCTCGGCGGGCAGAAGCACAGATACGCAGTATTTT. Translated: CASSSAGRSTDTQYF. The chain links TRBV7-3 to TRBJ2-3; TRBD2 might be the D (5 bases). CDR3 length: 15 amino acids. Germline-derived CDR1 and CDR2 are SGHTA and FQGTGA. V was pared by 4 bases and J by 0 bases, with 11 bases between.